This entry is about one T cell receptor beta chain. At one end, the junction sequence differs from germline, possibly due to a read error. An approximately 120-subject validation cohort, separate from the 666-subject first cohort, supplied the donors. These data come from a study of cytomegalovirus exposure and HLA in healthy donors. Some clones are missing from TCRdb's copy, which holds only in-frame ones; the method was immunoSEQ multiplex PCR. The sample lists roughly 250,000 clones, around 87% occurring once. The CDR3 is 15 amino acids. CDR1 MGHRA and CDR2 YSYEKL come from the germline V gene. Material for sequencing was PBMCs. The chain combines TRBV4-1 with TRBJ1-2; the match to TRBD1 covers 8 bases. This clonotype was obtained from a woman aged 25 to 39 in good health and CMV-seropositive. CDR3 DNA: TGCGCCAGCAGCCTAGGCATCGGGACAGGCGGGGGTGAGGCCTTC. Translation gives CASSLGIGTGGGEAF.